A single sample gave rise to the 23 T cell receptor beta chains below, sequenced in a study of blood T cell repertoires in COVID-19. Repertoires were generated with immunoSEQ multiplex PCR, while TCRdb's copy carries only in-frame clones and drops some. Among a few hundred thousand clones listed, about 86% were seen once. The sample was peripheral blood. Receptors originate from a man aged 18 to 35 with active or convalescent COVID-19.

This clone was detected many times. The chain employs TRBV5-6 and TRBJ2-1; 7 nucleotides match TRBD2. The CDR3 consists of 15 residues. Germline lookup yields CDR1 SGHDT and CDR2 YYEEEE. Trimming took 0 bases from V and 2 from J; bases not matched to a gene: 2. CDR3 sequence: CASSLGGTTYNEQFF. The CDR3 coding sequence is TGTGCCAGCAGCTTGGGGGGGACTACCTACAATGAGCAGTTCTTC.

Points on this clone: Other DNA sequences in the same sample also yield this CDR3. The chain employs TRBV7-9 and TRBJ1-1; D remains ambiguous. The V end was cut by 1 base, the J end by 0 bases, with 9 bases between. From germline, CDR1 is SEHNR and CDR2 FQNEAQ (reference sequence). This CDR3 comprises 15 residues. CDR3 sequence reads: CASSLGSVVNTEAFF. As DNA, the CDR3 is TGTGCCAGCAGCTTAGGTTCGGTGGTGAACACTGAAGCTTTCTTT. Supplemented by reference TRBV7-9 and TRBJ1-1, the full variable domain reads DTGVSQNPRHKITKRGQNVTFRCDPISEHNRLYWYRQTLGQGPEFLTYFQNEAQLEKSRLLSDRFSAERPKGSFSTLEIQRTEQGDSAMYLCASSLGSVVNTEAFFGQGTRLTVV.

This chain joins TRBV9 and TRBJ1-5; 10 positions agree with TRBD1. This CDR3 region has 16 residues. V gave up 4 bases and J gave up 3 bases; unmatched junction bases: 7. CDR1 is SGDLS, CDR2 YYNGEE, per germline. The CDR3 DNA sequence: TGTGCCAGCAGCCTAGGGACAGGGGCAGACAATCAGCCCCAGCATTTT. Protein product: CASSLGTGADNQPQHF.

This clone occurred once. This chain joins TRBV6-5 and TRBJ1-2; no reliable D call. The CDR3 length is 14 residues. Germline V lookup: CDR1 MNHEY, CDR2 SVGAGI. Trimming stripped 7 bases from V and 0 bases from J, with 12 bases between. Here the CDR3 DNA reads TGTGCCAGCACTCGGACGGGAGCTAACTATGGCTACACCTTC. It codes for CASTRTGANYGYTF.

There are a few counts of this clone. The V and J genes are TRBV10-1 and TRBJ2-2; maybe TRBD2 (8 bases). V lost 10 bases and J lost 0, with 21 bases in between. The V gene's germline CDR1 is WNHNN and CDR2 SYGVQD (reference sequence). This CDR3 comprises 17 residues. This chain's CDR3 is CATPGGNRGANTGELFF. CDR3 coding DNA: TGCGCCACCCCGGGGGGGAACAGGGGCGCGAACACCGGGGAGCTGTTTTTT.

J is TRBJ2-7 and V is TRBV18; a possible D gene is TRBD1 (6 bases). This CDR3 region has 13 residues. V was cut by 3 bases and J by 7 bases, with 13 bases left in between. The germline CDR1 and CDR2 sequences are KGHSH and LQKENI. The CDR3 DNA is TGTGCCAGCTCACCTTCGGACAGTAGGGAGCAGTACTTC. It yields the protein CASSPSDSREQYF.

The V and J genes are TRBV29-1 and TRBJ1-2, with D unclear. The ends were cut back, 6 bases at V and 8 bases at J, with 19 bases in the middle. The germline CDR1 and CDR2 sequences are SQVTM and ANQGSEA. This CDR3 has 13 amino acids. As DNA, the CDR3 is TGCAGCGTATCCCCCGGTCTAGAGATGGGCTACACCTTC. This codes for CSVSPGLEMGYTF.

This clone was detected only once. CDR3 sequence reads: CASRGGSGNTIYF. The CDR3 DNA reads TGTGCCAGCAGGGGAGGCTCTGGAAACACCATATATTTT. The chain has TRBV6-5 and TRBJ1-3, with no clear D. The CDR3 covers 13 residues. Per the germline V gene, CDR1 is MNHEY and CDR2 is SVGAGI. The germline V and J ends were trimmed by 6 bases and 0 bases, with 6 bases remaining between them.

This rearrangement joins TRBV9 to TRBJ2-1; TRBD2 might be the D (6 bases). V was shortened by 3 bases and J by 11 bases, with 12 bases between the two germline ends. CDR1 is SGDLS, CDR2 YYNGEE, per germline. The length of the CDR3 is 12 residues. The CDR3 loop is CASSASGEQQFF. The CDR3, as DNA: TGTGCCAGCAGCGCCTCGGGGGAACAGCAGTTCTTC.

The chain links TRBV5-1 to TRBJ1-4; D not resolved. The length of the CDR3 is 14 residues. In germline, CDR1 is SGHRS, CDR2 YFSETQ. Trimming pared 4 bases from V and 4 bases from J, leaving 11 bases between. CDR3 DNA sequence: TGCGCCAGCAGCGTATACAGTGATAATGAAAAACTGTTTTTT. Protein sequence: CASSVYSDNEKLFF.

The V call is TRBV18, the J call TRBJ2-6; D possibly corresponds to TRBD1 (5 bases). Germline V lookup: CDR1 KGHSH, CDR2 LQKENI. The CDR3 loop spans 16 amino acids. Trimming removed 0 bases at V and 2 bases at J, with 8 bases between. The CDR3 reads CASSPPYRTGANVLTF. In nucleotides, the CDR3 is TGTGCCAGCTCACCACCGTACAGGACTGGGGCCAACGTCCTGACTTTC.

The chain links TRBV10-2 to TRBJ1-2, with D unresolved. CDR3 length: 17 residues. V lost 0 bases, J lost 0 bases, and 14 bases lay in between. Germline CDR1 is WSHSY and CDR2 is SAAADI. The DNA of the CDR3 is TGCGCCAGCAGTGAGTCGAAGAGAGGGTATACTAACTATGGCTACACCTTC. As protein: CASSESKRGYTNYGYTF.

The CDR3 sequence is CASSERGVNEKLFF. Written as DNA, the CDR3 is TGTGCCAGCAGTGAACGCGGGGTTAATGAAAAACTGTTTTTT. This sequence joins TRBV2 and TRBJ1-4; D is undetermined. The length of the CDR3 is 14 residues. The ends were cut back, 2 bases at V and 4 bases at J, with 8 bases in the middle. Germline-derived CDR1 and CDR2 are SNHLY and FYNNEI.

This clone came up a few times. CDR3 bases: TGTGCCAGCAGCCCCGACAGGGTTAGGTACGAGCAGTACTTC. It specifies CASSPDRVRYEQYF. The V call is TRBV3-1 (or the pseudogene TRBV3-2), the J call TRBJ2-7, with 7 bases lining up with TRBD1. V trimming: 4 bases; J trimming: 4 bases; junction bases outside the gene matches: 7. Germline loops: CDR1 LGHDT, CDR2 YNNKEL (reference sequence). The CDR3 is 14 amino acids.

V is TRBV7-9 and J is TRBJ2-2, with 10 bases fitting TRBD1. The CDR3 has 15 residues. Trimming at V came to 5 bases and at J to 6 bases, leaving 6 bases not matched to a gene. Germline CDR1 is SEHNR and CDR2 is FQNEAQ (reference sequence). CDR3 coding DNA: TGTGCCAGCAGCGGTCCCGGGACAGGGGCCGGGGAGCTGTTTTTT. This encodes CASSGPGTGAGELFF. The variable domain in full, with the rest retrieved from reference TRBV7-9 and TRBJ2-2, is DTGVSQNPRHKITKRGQNVTFRCDPISEHNRLYWYRQTLGQGPEFLTYFQNEAQLEKSRLLSDRFSAERPKGSFSTLEIQRTEQGDSAMYLCASSGPGTGAGELFFGEGSRLTVL.

The gene calls are TRBV30 and TRBJ1-1, with 8 bases matching TRBD1. V shed 5 bases and J 0 bases; nucleotides not matched to a gene: 2. The germline V gene encodes CDR1 GTSNPN and CDR2 SVGIG (reference sequence). The length of the CDR3 is 13 residues. The CDR3 reads CAWLGQVNTEAFF. In DNA form, the CDR3 reads TGTGCCTGGTTGGGACAGGTGAACACTGAAGCTTTCTTT. The variable domain in full, with the rest retrieved from reference TRBV30 and TRBJ1-1, is SQTIHQWPATLVQPVGSPLSLECTVEGTSNPNLYWYRQAAGRGLQLLFYSVGIGQISSEVPQNLSASRPQDRQFILSSKKLLLSDSGFYLCAWLGQVNTEAFFGQGTRLTVV.

The chain employs TRBV9 and TRBJ2-1, with TRBD1 as a possible D gene (5 bases). Germline lookup yields CDR1 SGDLS and CDR2 YYNGEE. CDR3 length equals 15 residues. Between the trimmed V and J ends, which lost 0 bases and 8 bases, there was a span of 15 bases. In DNA form, the CDR3 reads TGTGCCAGCAGCGTAGAGGGGTGGGGTGGGTATGAGCAGTTCTTC. This codes for CASSVEGWGGYEQFF.

The V gene is TRBV5-4, the J gene TRBJ1-5; TRBD1 might be the D (5 bases). The CDR3 runs 14 residues. Germline V gene lookup returns CDR1 SGHNT and CDR2 YYREEE (reference sequence). V was pared by 4 bases and J by 4 bases, with 12 bases between. The CDR3 DNA follows: TGTGCCAGCAGCAAGGACGGGGGTAATCAGCCCCAGCATTTT. This sequence encodes CASSKDGGNQPQHF.

This clone showed up just once. The V and J genes are TRBV15 and TRBJ1-5; TRBD1 matches at 7 bases. The germline CDR1 and CDR2 sequences are LNHNV and YYDKDF (reference sequence). CDR3 length equals 18 residues. V was pared by 0 bases and J by 0 bases, with 8 bases of the junction left unmatched. As DNA, the CDR3 is TGTGCCACCAGCAGAGATGAAACGACAGGGAATAGCAATCAGCCCCAGCATTTT. Translated, it gives CATSRDETTGNSNQPQHF. The complete variable domain, with remaining parts taken from reference TRBV15 and TRBJ1-5, reads DAMVIQNPRYQVTQFGKPVTLSCSQTLNHNVMYWYQQKSSQAPKLLFHYYDKDFNNEADTPDNFQSRRPNTSFCFLDIRSPGLGDTAMYLCATSRDETTGNSNQPQHFGDGTRLSIL.

V gene TRBV5-4 combines with J gene TRBJ1-2; 7 bases are shared with TRBD1. The length of the CDR3 is 14 residues. V shed 3 bases and J 12 bases; nucleotides not matched to a gene: 14. The V gene's germline CDR1 is SGHNT and CDR2 YYREEE (reference sequence). The CDR3 region has the DNA TGTGCCAGCAGCTCCGGACCGACAGGGTACTCCAACACCTTC. This gives the protein CASSSGPTGYSNTF.

The rearrangement uses TRBV7-9 and TRBJ2-3; 7 nucleotides align to TRBD2. The V and J ends lost 1 base and 11 bases, in that order; junction bases with no gene match: 3. This CDR3 comprises 12 residues. CDR1 and CDR2 from the germline V gene are SEHNR and FQNEAQ (reference sequence). Here the CDR3 reads CASSLGPGGQYF. CDR3 bases: TGTGCCAGCAGCTTAGGGCCGGGGGGGCAGTATTTT. Supplemented by reference TRBV7-9 and TRBJ2-3, the full variable domain reads DTGVSQNPRHKITKRGQNVTFRCDPISEHNRLYWYRQTLGQGPEFLTYFQNEAQLEKSRLLSDRFSAERPKGSFSTLEIQRTEQGDSAMYLCASSLGPGGQYFGPGTRLTVL.

This chain links TRBV30 with TRBJ1-2; D is uncertain. Germline CDR1 GTSNPN, CDR2 SVGIG (reference sequence). The CDR3 has 13 amino acids. Trimming took 0 bases from V and 4 from J, leaving 9 bases between them. The CDR3, as DNA: TGTGCCTGGAGTGTATCGGGAGTCTATGGCTACACCTTC. Protein sequence: CAWSVSGVYGYTF.

The chain has TRBV3-1 (or the pseudogene TRBV3-2) and TRBJ1-2; D perhaps matches TRBD1 (5 bases). Germline CDR1 reads LGHDT; CDR2 reads YNNKEL (reference sequence). This CDR3 spans 13 amino acids. Trimming left V 4 bases short and J 4 bases short, with 10 bases between. CDR3 in DNA: TGTGCCAGCAGCCCCTGGGGCGTCTATGGCTACACCTTC. Translated: CASSPWGVYGYTF.